Below, 28 T cell receptor beta chains from the same sample are listed, as sequenced in a study of blood T cell repertoires in COVID-19. Sequenced by immunoSEQ multiplex PCR; TCRdb stores in-frame clones only, minus some. The sample has fewer than 85,000 clones; approximately 82% are singletons. The sample comprised peripheral blood. Receptors originate from a woman aged 55-69 years with acute or convalescent COVID-19.

The chain joins TRBV5-6 to TRBJ1-5, with 7 bases that match TRBD1. V shed 2 bases, J shed 2 bases, and the junction held 4 bases outside the gene matches. Germline V gene lookup returns CDR1 SGHDT and CDR2 YYEEEE. The CDR3 has 15 residues. The CDR3 bases are TGTGCCAGCAGCTTAAGGACAGGAGGCAATCAGCCCCAGCATTTT. Its protein is CASSLRTGGNQPQHF.

DNA for the CDR3: TGTGCCAGCAGTTTCGGGGGGGCGAGGAACACTGAAGCTTTCTTT. Amino acid sequence: CASSFGGARNTEAFF. The chain uses TRBV28 and TRBJ1-1; the D gene is possibly TRBD1 (6 bases). Germline CDR1 is MDHEN and CDR2 is SYDVKM. This CDR3 spans 15 amino acids. Between the trimmed V and J ends, which lost 3 bases and 1 base, there was a span of 12 bases.

V is TRBV27 and J is TRBJ1-1; possible D gene TRBD1, 6 bases. The CDR3 runs 14 residues. Trimming cost V 3 bases and J 5 bases, with 13 bases left between them. The germline V gene has CDR1 MNHEY and CDR2 SMNVEV (reference sequence). This CDR3 is CASSFLGGATEAFF. In DNA, the CDR3 is TGTGCCAGCAGTTTCCTAGGGGGGGCAACTGAAGCTTTCTTT.

The gene calls are TRBV10-3 and TRBJ1-1; no definite D call. The germline V gene encodes CDR1 ENHRY and CDR2 SYGVKD. The V end lost 6 bases, the J end lost 5 bases, and 16 bases lay between the germline ends. CDR3 size: 14 residues. CDR3 amino acids: CAIRKAEWETEAFF. Written as DNA, the CDR3 is TGTGCCATCAGAAAGGCGGAATGGGAGACTGAAGCTTTCTTT.

The CDR3 reads CASSLGQGVYGYTF. DNA for the CDR3: TGTGCCAGCAGCTTAGGACAGGGGGTCTATGGCTACACCTTC. The gene calls are TRBV7-8 and TRBJ1-2; 9 bases are shared with TRBD1. Germline V lookup: CDR1 SGHVS, CDR2 FQNEAQ. With V trimmed by 1 base and J by 4 bases, 1 base remained unmatched. The CDR3 length is 14 residues.

This clone appeared a single time. The gene calls are TRBV9 and TRBJ2-5, with 8 bases lining up with TRBD2. The CDR3 runs to 14 residues. J was trimmed by 7 bases and V by 1 base; bases with no gene match: 6. From germline, CDR1 is SGDLS and CDR2 YYNGEE. This CDR3 is CASSVSGSPGTQYF. The CDR3 DNA sequence: TGTGCCAGCAGCGTAAGCGGGAGCCCCGGGACCCAGTACTTC.

The chain uses TRBV12-3 or TRBV12-4 and TRBJ2-7; perhaps TRBD1 as D (6 bases). Trimming took 6 bases from V and 7 from J, leaving 16 bases between them. The CDR3 length is 13 residues. CDR3 protein: CASRVLPRGEQYF. DNA of the CDR3: TGTGCCAGCAGGGTATTGCCAAGGGGGGAGCAGTACTTC.

The gene calls are TRBV7-9 and TRBJ2-3; TRBD2 agrees at 9 bases. CDR3 length: 14 amino acids. Germline values: CDR1 SEHNR, CDR2 FQNEAQ (reference sequence). V shed 5 bases, J shed 4 bases, and the junction held 4 bases outside the gene matches. The CDR3 region is CASSPERGADTQYF. CDR3 coding DNA: TGTGCCAGCAGCCCAGAGCGGGGGGCAGATACGCAGTATTTT.

The chain uses TRBV5-1 and TRBJ2-7; weak D call: TRBD2 (5 bases). This CDR3 comprises 16 residues. V gave up 3 bases and J gave up 2 bases, with 18 bases separating them. CDR1 is SGHRS, CDR2 YFSETQ, per germline. The CDR3 is CASSSALSGIAYEQYF. As DNA, the CDR3 is TGCGCCAGCAGCTCCGCACTAAGCGGTATCGCCTACGAGCAGTACTTC.

V gene TRBV5-1 combines with J gene TRBJ2-7; weak D call: TRBD1 (6 bases). V lost 8 bases and J lost 9, with 15 bases in between. CDR3 length: 11 residues. Germline loops: CDR1 SGHRS, CDR2 YFSETQ. The DNA of the CDR3 is TGCGCCAGGACAGGCAAAGCCGGGCAGTACTTC. Translation gives CARTGKAGQYF.

The chain recombines TRBV19 with TRBJ1-1; TRBD1 might be the D (5 bases). Germline V gene data show CDR1 as LNHDA and CDR2 as SQIVND (reference sequence). Trimming removed 2 bases from V and 1 base from J, with 11 bases in between. This CDR3 contains 15 residues. CDR3 DNA: TGTGCCAGTAGTATAAATGGGGGGGAGAACACTGAAGCTTTCTTT. Encoded protein: CASSINGGENTEAFF.

This chain uses TRBV29-1 with TRBJ1-5; D is possibly TRBD1 (6 bases). This CDR3 region has 13 residues. V dropped 4 bases and J dropped 1 base, with 8 bases sitting between them. Germline V gives CDR1 SQVTM, CDR2 ANQGSEA. CDR3 amino acids: CSVVTGSNQPQHF. CDR3 sequence (DNA): TGCAGCGTTGTAACAGGGAGCAATCAGCCCCAGCATTTT.

This clone occurred a few times. The chain combines TRBV24-1 with TRBJ2-7; a possible D gene is TRBD2 (5 bases). The length of the CDR3 is 15 residues. V was clipped by 2 bases and J by 6 bases, with 16 bases between them. The V gene's germline CDR1 is KGHDR and CDR2 SFDVKD. The CDR3 spells CATSDSRLGVAEQYF. The CDR3 coding sequence is TGTGCCACCAGTGATTCCCGGCTCGGGGTTGCCGAGCAGTACTTC.

The J gene is TRBJ2-5, the V gene TRBV9; 7 bases fit TRBD2. This CDR3 contains 12 residues. J was trimmed by 5 bases and V by 4 bases; bases with no gene match: 2. Germline-derived CDR1 and CDR2 are SGDLS and YYNGEE. CDR3 coding DNA: TGTGCCAGCAGCCCAGCGGGGGAGACCCAGTACTTC. Translating gives CASSPAGETQYF.

The gene calls are TRBV6-1 and TRBJ1-1, with a weak D call TRBD1 (5 bases). CDR3 length equals 15 residues. Germline CDR1 and CDR2: MNHNS and SASEGT. Between the trimmed V and J ends, which lost 3 bases and 1 base, there was a span of 12 bases. DNA for the CDR3: TGTGCCAGCAGTGATCGGAGTAGGGGGAACACTGAAGCTTTCTTT. It is translated as CASSDRSRGNTEAFF.

The chain is built from TRBV12-5 and TRBJ1-2; 7 bases align to TRBD1. Germline CDR1 and CDR2: LGHNT and FRNRAP. The CDR3 loop spans 13 amino acids. After removal of 5 bases from V and 4 bases from J, the junction contained 4 bases not matched to a gene. Written as DNA, the CDR3 is TGTGCTAGTGGTCCGGGACAGCTCTATGGCTACACCTTC. Protein product: CASGPGQLYGYTF.

V and J are TRBV2 and TRBJ1-2; 11 positions agree with TRBD1. The CDR3 runs 13 residues. Trimming cost V 5 bases and J 9 bases; bases outside gene matches: 5. Germline CDR1 is SNHLY and CDR2 is FYNNEI. For the CDR3, the DNA is TGTGCCAGCAGTTGGGGACAGGGGGAGCGCTACACCTTC. Translated: CASSWGQGERYTF. Variable domain in full (rest from reference TRBV2 and TRBJ1-2): EPEVTQTPSHQVTQMGQEVILRCVPISNHLYFYWYRQILGQKVEFLVSFYNNEISEKSEIFDDQFSVERPDGSNFTLKIRSTKLEDSAMYFCASSWGQGERYTFGSGTRLTVV.

The rearrangement uses TRBV4-3 and TRBJ1-3; D is undetermined. Trimming removed 1 base at V and 0 bases at J, with 4 bases between. CDR3 size: 14 residues. Germline V gene sequence: CDR1 LGHNA, CDR2 YSLEER. CDR3 coding DNA: TGCGCCAGCAGCCAAGCCGGCTCTGGAAACACCATATATTTT. Residues: CASSQAGSGNTIYF.

This clone was counted a single time. The chain combines TRBV19 with TRBJ1-5; a weak D match, TRBD1 (5 bases). V lost 6 bases and J lost 5, with 11 bases in between. This CDR3 region has 13 residues. CDR1 LNHDA and CDR2 SQIVND come from the germline V gene (reference sequence). CDR3 loop: CASRQENYQPQHF. CDR3 in DNA: TGTGCCAGTAGACAGGAGAATTATCAGCCCCAGCATTTT.

The chain combines TRBV5-4 with TRBJ1-1, with D maybe TRBD1 (6 bases). Trimming cost V 3 bases and J 4 bases, with 16 bases left between them. The CDR3 is made up of 15 amino acids. Germline V gene sequence: CDR1 SGHNT, CDR2 YYREEE (reference sequence). The DNA for the CDR3 is TGTGCCAGCAGCTCTGGGCCGGACAGCGCCACTGAAGCTTTCTTT. Translation gives CASSSGPDSATEAFF.

For this clone: This same CDR3 is encoded by further DNA sequences in the sample. The genes are TRBV24-1 and TRBJ1-4; 7 bases line up with TRBD1. Germline-derived CDR1 and CDR2 are KGHDR and SFDVKD. CDR3 size: 14 residues. J was trimmed by 5 bases and V by 4 bases; bases with no gene match: 3. CDR3: CATSDTGENEKLFF. As DNA, the CDR3 is TGTGCCACCAGTGACACAGGGGAAAATGAAAAACTGTTTTTT.

The table lists this clone with a few counts. The genes are TRBV5-1 and TRBJ2-2, with 8 positions matching TRBD2. This CDR3 is 14 amino acids long. Germline CDR1 and CDR2: SGHRS and YFSETQ. Germline trimming cut 7 bases from V and 0 bases from J; bases unmatched to any gene: 2. CDR3 amino acids: CASREGPNTGELFF. The CDR3 nucleotides read TGCGCCAGCCGGGAGGGCCCGAACACCGGGGAGCTGTTTTTT.

The rearrangement links TRBV7-2 to TRBJ2-5; 8 nucleotides agree with TRBD2. There are 16 residues in the CDR3. Germline V CDR1 and CDR2: SGHTA, FQGNSA. J was trimmed by 5 bases and V by 5 bases; bases with no gene match: 13. The CDR3 reads CASSPRSSGEYETQYF. DNA of the CDR3: TGTGCCAGCAGCCCCCGGAGTAGCGGGGAGTATGAGACCCAGTACTTC. Supplemented by reference TRBV7-2 and TRBJ2-5, the full variable domain reads GAGVSQSPSNKVTEKGKDVELRCDPISGHTALYWYRQSLGQGLEFLIYFQGNSAPDKSGLPSDRFSAERTGGSVSTLTIQRTQQEDSAVYLCASSPRSSGEYETQYFGPGTRLLVL.

The rearrangement joins TRBV30 to TRBJ2-3; 11 nucleotides align to TRBD2. V shed 3 bases, J shed 5 bases, and the junction held 10 bases outside the gene matches. Germline V CDR1 and CDR2: GTSNPN, SVGIG (reference sequence). This CDR3 is built from 16 residues. CDR3: CAWSPKLAGAEDTQYF. Here the CDR3 DNA reads TGTGCCTGGAGCCCGAAACTAGCGGGAGCTGAAGATACGCAGTATTTT.

CDR3 in DNA: TGTGCCAGCAGCGGACCACTAGTTCTCTCGGGCGAGCAGTACTTC. It codes for CASSGPLVLSGEQYF. This rearrangement joins TRBV11-3 to TRBJ2-7; tentatively, D is TRBD2 (5 bases). Germline values: CDR1 SGHNT, CDR2 YENEEA. The CDR3 contains 15 residues. Trimming pared 5 bases from V and 6 bases from J, leaving 20 bases between.

The J gene is TRBJ1-2, the V gene TRBV7-8; tentatively, D is TRBD1 (6 bases). Between the trimmed V and J ends, which lost 5 bases and 7 bases, there was a span of 17 bases. The CDR3 runs to 14 residues. The germline CDR1 and CDR2 sequences are SGHVS and FQNEAQ. CDR3 sequence: CASSLDSLSVGYTF. The CDR3 DNA reads TGTGCCAGCAGCCTGGACAGCTTATCCGTTGGCTACACCTTC. Together with reference TRBV7-8 and TRBJ1-2, the CDR3 gives the full variable domain: GAGVSQSPRYKVAKRGQDVALRCDPISGHVSLFWYQQALGQGPEFLTYFQNEAQLDKSGLPSDRFFAERPEGSVSTLKIQRTQQEDSAVYLCASSLDSLSVGYTFGSGTRLTVV.

The rearrangement links TRBV5-1 to TRBJ2-7; tentatively, D is TRBD1 (6 bases). V was pared by 1 base and J by 4 bases, with 12 bases between. This CDR3 is built from 14 residues. Per germline, CDR1 SGHRS and CDR2 YFSETQ. In DNA form, the CDR3 reads TGCGCCAGCAGCTTGACGGGACACCTATACGAGCAGTACTTC. It specifies CASSLTGHLYEQYF.

This clone showed up just a few times. The chain joins TRBV5-1 to TRBJ2-1; 14 nucleotides line up with TRBD2. The CDR3 totals 16 residues. Trimming took 5 bases from V and 4 from J; bases not matched to a gene: 5. Germline assignment: CDR1 SGHRS and CDR2 YFSETQ. CDR3 region: CASSGGLAGGYNEQFF. CDR3 nucleotides: TGCGCCAGCAGTGGCGGACTAGCGGGGGGATACAATGAGCAGTTCTTC.